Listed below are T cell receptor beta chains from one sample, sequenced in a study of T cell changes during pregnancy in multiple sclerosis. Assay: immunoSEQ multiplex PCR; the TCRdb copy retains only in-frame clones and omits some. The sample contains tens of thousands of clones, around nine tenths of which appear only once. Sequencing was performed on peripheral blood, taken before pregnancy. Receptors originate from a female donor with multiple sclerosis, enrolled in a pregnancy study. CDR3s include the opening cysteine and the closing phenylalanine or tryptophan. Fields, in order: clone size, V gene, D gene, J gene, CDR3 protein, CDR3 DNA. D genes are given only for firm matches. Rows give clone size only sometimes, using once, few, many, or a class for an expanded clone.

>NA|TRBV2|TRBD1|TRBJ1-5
CASSVQGSNQPQHF
TGTGCCAGCAGTGTACAGGGGAGCAATCAGCCCCAGCATTTT
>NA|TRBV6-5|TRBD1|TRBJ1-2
CASSYDRATLYGYTF
TGTGCCAGCAGTTACGACAGGGCCACCCTTTATGGCTACACCTTC
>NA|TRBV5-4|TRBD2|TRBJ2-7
CASSLVRLAGYEQYF
TGTGCCAGCAGCTTGGTCCGACTAGCGGGGTACGAGCAGTACTTC
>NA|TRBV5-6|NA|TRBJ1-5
CASSLGGTSFNQPQHF
TGTGCCAGCAGCTTGGGTGGGACAAGTTTTAATCAGCCCCAGCATTTT
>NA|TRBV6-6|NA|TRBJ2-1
CASSYGSVNNEQFF
TGTGCCAGCAGTTACGGGAGCGTCAACAATGAGCAGTTCTTC
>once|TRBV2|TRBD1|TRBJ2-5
CASSRTGTGGLPTIQETQYF
TGTGCCAGCAGTCGTACCGGGACAGGCGGCCTCCCAACAATACAAGAGACCCAGTACTTC
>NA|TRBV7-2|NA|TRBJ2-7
CASSLVQGSSYEQYF
TGTGCCAGCAGCTTAGTGCAGGGAAGCTCCTACGAGCAGTACTTC
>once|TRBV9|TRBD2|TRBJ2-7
CASSPYTSGGLYF
TGTGCCAGCAGCCCCTATACTAGCGGGGGACTGTACTTC
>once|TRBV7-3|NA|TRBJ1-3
CASSPGVDGNTIYF
TGTGCCAGCAGCCCAGGGGTGGACGGAAACACCATATATTTT
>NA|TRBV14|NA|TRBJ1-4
CASSQEDSPLSEKLFF
TGTGCCAGCAGCCAAGAGGACAGTCCCCTGAGTGAAAAACTGTTTTTT
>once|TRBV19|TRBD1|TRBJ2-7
CASSGGGDEQYF
TGTGCCAGTTCAGGGGGCGGAGACGAGCAGTACTTC
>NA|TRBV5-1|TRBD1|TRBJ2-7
CASSFSGTGYYEQYF
TGCGCCAGCAGCTTCTCCGGGACAGGTTACTACGAGCAGTACTTC
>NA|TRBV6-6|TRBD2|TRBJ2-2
CASRIAGGVTGELFF
TGTGCCAGCAGAATAGCGGGGGGTGTCACCGGGGAGCTGTTTTTT